This T cell receptor beta chain was found in a study of T cell responses to AZD1222 COVID-19 vaccine. Study-level points and caveats: Sampling that yielded the repertoires occurred only after the peak T cell response.

The CDR3 runs to 14 residues. Germline lookup yields CDR1 SGHAT and CDR2 FQNNGV. The V end lost 4 bases, the J end lost 11 bases, and 20 bases lay between the germline ends. The assay was immunoSEQ multiplex PCR, and TCRdb's table has in-frame clones only and misses some. The sample holds some 120,000 clones; about 92% are singletons and the top ten take about 4%. Note on this clone: The antigen is undetermined.

The TCR sequence derives from an adult in good health. The V and J genes are TRBV11-2 and TRBJ1-1; the D is unclear. Sequencing was performed on peripheral blood, taken on day 0 of MenACWY control vaccination. The CDR3 DNA reads as TGTGCCAGCAGCTCCGGGATATCGACCCGCTTCGCTTTCTTT. It translates to CASSSGISTRFAFF.